One T cell receptor beta chain is described in this entry. The antigen remains undetermined. This record belongs to a study of spatial heterogeneity in lung cancer. V gave up 1 base and J gave up 7 bases, with 5 bases separating them. CDR3 length: 12 amino acids. Germline V gives CDR1 SGHAT, CDR2 FQDESV (reference sequence). The time point here: blood at routine non-recurrence follow-up after resection. Unsorted samples of tumor, nontumor lung or frozen PBMC had their whole RNA sequenced. TCRdb ran MiXCR on the 5' RACE reads and lists one entry per CDR3 protein. Among roughly 120,000 distinct CDR3 sequences listed, 9% to 15% were seen once. Study-wide findings and caveats: Ubiquitous expanded tumor TCRs were observed in blood more at resection than follow-up.

The sample in question was PBMCs, obtained at follow-up. The receptor was isolated from a male donor with early-stage non-small cell lung cancer. This chain joins TRBV11-1 and TRBJ2-1; no definite D call. The CDR3 DNA reads TGTGCCAGCAGCTTAGAGCATAATGAGCAGTTCTTC. Encoded protein: CASSLEHNEQFF.